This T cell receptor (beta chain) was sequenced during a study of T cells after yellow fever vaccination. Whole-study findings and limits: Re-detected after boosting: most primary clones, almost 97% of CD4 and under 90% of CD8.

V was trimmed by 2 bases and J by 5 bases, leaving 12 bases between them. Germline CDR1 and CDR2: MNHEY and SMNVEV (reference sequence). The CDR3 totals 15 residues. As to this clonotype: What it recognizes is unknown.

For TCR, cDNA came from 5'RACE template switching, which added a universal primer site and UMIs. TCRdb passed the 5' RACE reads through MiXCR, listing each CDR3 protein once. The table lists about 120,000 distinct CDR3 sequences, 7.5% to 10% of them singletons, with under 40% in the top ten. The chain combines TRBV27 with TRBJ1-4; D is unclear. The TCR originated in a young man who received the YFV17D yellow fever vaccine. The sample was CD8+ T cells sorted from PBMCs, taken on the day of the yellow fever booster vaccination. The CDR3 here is CASSLVRVGNEKLFF. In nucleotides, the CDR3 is TGTGCCAGCAGTTTAGTAAGGGTCGGAAATGAAAAACTGTTTTTT.